Shown below are 14 T cell receptor beta chains from a single sample sequenced in a study of blood T cells in healthy people across ages. A second roughly 6 to 11 cycle PCR used barcoded and J-beta primers. TCRdb passed the 5' RACE reads through MiXCR, listing each CDR3 protein once. The table shows around 2 million distinct CDR3 sequences, with roughly two fifths occurring only once. Sequences were obtained from blood. These receptors were taken from a human donor in good health.

This clonotype was observed once. This chain connects TRBV29-1 to TRBJ1-2, with D unclear. CDR3 size: 12 residues. CDR1 and CDR2 (germline): SQVTM, ANQGSEA. V was trimmed by 6 bases and J by 6 bases, leaving 14 bases between them. CDR3 residues: CSVVSIWNGYTF. In DNA, the CDR3 is TGCAGCGTCGTGTCCATTTGGAATGGCTACACCTTC.

The chain is built from TRBV6-2 or TRBV6-3 and TRBJ1-1, with D unclear. The CDR3 is 13 amino acids. Germline CDR1 reads MNHEY; CDR2 reads SVGEGT. V was trimmed by 3 bases and J by 5 bases, leaving 10 bases between them. The CDR3 DNA reads TGTGCCAGCAGTTATAACTATAGGACTGAAGCTTTCTTT. Translated: CASSYNYRTEAFF.

The J gene is TRBJ1-4, the V gene TRBV11-3; a possible D gene is TRBD1 (5 bases). V was trimmed by 0 bases and J by 5 bases, leaving 13 bases between them. Germline CDR1 SGHNT, CDR2 YENEEA. This CDR3 region has 16 residues. The CDR3 loop is CASSLDATGLNEKLFF. CDR3 nucleotides: TGTGCCAGCAGCTTAGATGCAACGGGACTCAATGAAAAACTGTTTTTT.

There are a few counts of this clonotype. The junction departs from the called germline gene at one end, perhaps through a read error. The chain couples TRBV6-2 or TRBV6-3 to TRBJ1-5; D gene uncertain. In germline, CDR1 is MNHEY, CDR2 SVGEGT. This CDR3 contains 13 residues. The CDR3 loop is CASSYLAGQLQHF. The CDR3 DNA is TGTGCCAGCAGTTACTTAGCTGGGCAGCTCCAGCATTTT.

The chain uses TRBV5-1 and TRBJ2-1; 7 nucleotides line up with TRBD2. V shed 3 bases, J shed 0 bases, and the junction held 15 bases outside the gene matches. The CDR3 runs to 19 residues. CDR1 and CDR2 from the germline V gene are SGHRS and YFSETQ. CDR3 coding DNA: TGCGCCAGCAGCTCCCGTGTGGGGGGGGGATTCAACTCCTACAATGAGCAGTTCTTC. It codes for CASSSRVGGGFNSYNEQFF.

V gene TRBV5-5 combines with J gene TRBJ1-2; the D gene is possibly TRBD1 (5 bases). Trimming removed 5 bases at V and 13 bases at J, with 24 bases between. CDR1 is SGHKS, CDR2 YYEKEE, per germline (reference sequence). The CDR3 totals 14 residues. DNA for the CDR3: TGTGCCAGCAGTTTTAGGCAGGGTGATATTGGCGGCACCTTC. Translating it yields CASSFRQGDIGGTF.

The chain carries TRBV7-9 and TRBJ2-3, with TRBD1 matching over 10 bases. The CDR3 sequence is 17 residues long. V lost 5 bases and J lost 7; bases outside the gene matches: 15. CDR1 SEHNR and CDR2 FQNEAQ come from the germline V gene (reference sequence). The CDR3 DNA sequence: TGTGCCAGCAGCCCCCCCCGGGACAGGGGTTATATGAATACGCAGTATTTT. It translates to CASSPPRDRGYMNTQYF. The full variable domain, its missing parts supplied by reference TRBV7-9 and TRBJ2-3, is DTGVSQNPRHKITKRGQNVTFRCDPISEHNRLYWYRQTLGQGPEFLTYFQNEAQLEKSRLLSDRFSAERPKGSFSTLEIQRTEQGDSAMYLCASSPPRDRGYMNTQYFGPGTRLTVL.

This clonotype appeared a few times. The rearrangement uses TRBV20-1 and TRBJ2-3, with no clear D. Germline loops: CDR1 DFQATT, CDR2 SNEGSKA (reference sequence). The CDR3 has 14 residues. Written as DNA, the CDR3 is TGCAGCGCGGCCTCCACATACCTCACAGATACGCAGTATTTT. Amino acids: CSAASTYLTDTQYF.

The chain employs TRBV4-2 and TRBJ2-7, with TRBD1 as a possible D gene (5 bases). The CDR3 is 14 residues long. Germline CDR1 and CDR2: LGHNA and YNFKEQ. The ends were cut back, 3 bases at V and 1 base at J, with 10 bases in the middle. The chain's CDR3 is CASSHTGDSYEQYF. The CDR3 region has the DNA TGTGCCAGCAGCCACACAGGAGATTCCTACGAGCAGTACTTC.

The chain is built from TRBV9 and TRBJ2-7, with TRBD2 as a possible D gene (5 bases). The V gene lost 4 bases and the J gene lost 1 base, with 15 bases spanning the gap. Germline V gives CDR1 SGDLS, CDR2 YYNGEE. CDR3 length: 15 residues. CDR3 nucleotide sequence: TGTGCCAGCAGCCCCCGTATCGGCGGGTCCTACGAGCAGTACTTC. This sequence encodes CASSPRIGGSYEQYF. Full variable domain (remainder filled in from reference TRBV9 and TRBJ2-7): DSGVTQTPKHLITATGQRVTLRCSPRSGDLSVYWYQQSLDQGLQFLIQYYNGEERAKGNILERFSAQQFPDLHSELNLSSLELGDSALYFCASSPRIGGSYEQYFGPGTRLTVT.

The J gene is TRBJ2-1, the V gene TRBV7-2; the D call may be TRBD1 or TRBD2 (5 bases each). From germline, CDR1 is SGHTA and CDR2 FQGNSA. Trimming removed 3 bases from V and 5 bases from J, with 11 bases in between. The CDR3 totals 14 residues. CDR3 sequence (DNA): TGTGCCAGCAGCTTTGTGGGACCCGACAATGAGCAGTTCTTC. Protein: CASSFVGPDNEQFF.

The rearrangement joins TRBV7-6 to TRBJ1-6, with D unresolved. The germline V gene has CDR1 SGHVS and CDR2 FNYEAQ. V gave up 2 bases and J gave up 8 bases, with 10 bases separating them. This CDR3 is built from 14 residues. The CDR3 sequence is CASSLMAGDSPLHF. CDR3 bases: TGTGCCAGCAGCTTAATGGCAGGAGATTCACCCCTCCACTTT. Full variable domain (remainder filled in from reference TRBV7-6 and TRBJ1-6): GAGVSQSPRYKVTKRGQDVALRCDPISGHVSLYWYRQALGQGPEFLTYFNYEAQQDKSGLPNDRFSAERPEGSISTLTIQRTEQRDSAMYRCASSLMAGDSPLHFGNGTRLTVT.

V usage is TRBV11-2 and J usage is TRBJ2-6; D is uncertain. Germline V gene sequence: CDR1 SGHAT, CDR2 FQNNGV. CDR3 length: 15 residues. Trimming left V 2 bases short and J 1 base short, with 6 bases between. In nucleotides, the CDR3 is TGTGCCAGCAGCTTAATGAGATCTGGGGCCAACGTCCTGACTTTC. Translation gives CASSLMRSGANVLTF.

This clonotype has just a few counts. The chain uses TRBV12-3 or TRBV12-4 and TRBJ2-1; D is unclear. The CDR3 loop spans 13 amino acids. Trimming stripped 3 bases from V and 6 bases from J, with 9 bases between. This CDR3 is CASSFAVVNEQFF. DNA for the CDR3: TGTGCCAGCAGTTTCGCTGTAGTCAATGAGCAGTTCTTC.